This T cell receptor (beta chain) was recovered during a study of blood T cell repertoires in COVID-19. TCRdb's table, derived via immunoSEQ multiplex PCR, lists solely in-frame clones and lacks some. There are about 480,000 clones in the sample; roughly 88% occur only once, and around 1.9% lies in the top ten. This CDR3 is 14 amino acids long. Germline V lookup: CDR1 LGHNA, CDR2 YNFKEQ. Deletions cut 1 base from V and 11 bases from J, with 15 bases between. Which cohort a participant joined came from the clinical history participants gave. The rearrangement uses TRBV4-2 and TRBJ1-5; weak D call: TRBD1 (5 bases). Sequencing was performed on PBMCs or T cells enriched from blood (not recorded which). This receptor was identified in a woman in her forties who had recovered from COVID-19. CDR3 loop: CASSQAETGVSQHF. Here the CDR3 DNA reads TGTGCCAGCAGCCAAGCAGAAACAGGAGTCTCCCAGCATTTT.